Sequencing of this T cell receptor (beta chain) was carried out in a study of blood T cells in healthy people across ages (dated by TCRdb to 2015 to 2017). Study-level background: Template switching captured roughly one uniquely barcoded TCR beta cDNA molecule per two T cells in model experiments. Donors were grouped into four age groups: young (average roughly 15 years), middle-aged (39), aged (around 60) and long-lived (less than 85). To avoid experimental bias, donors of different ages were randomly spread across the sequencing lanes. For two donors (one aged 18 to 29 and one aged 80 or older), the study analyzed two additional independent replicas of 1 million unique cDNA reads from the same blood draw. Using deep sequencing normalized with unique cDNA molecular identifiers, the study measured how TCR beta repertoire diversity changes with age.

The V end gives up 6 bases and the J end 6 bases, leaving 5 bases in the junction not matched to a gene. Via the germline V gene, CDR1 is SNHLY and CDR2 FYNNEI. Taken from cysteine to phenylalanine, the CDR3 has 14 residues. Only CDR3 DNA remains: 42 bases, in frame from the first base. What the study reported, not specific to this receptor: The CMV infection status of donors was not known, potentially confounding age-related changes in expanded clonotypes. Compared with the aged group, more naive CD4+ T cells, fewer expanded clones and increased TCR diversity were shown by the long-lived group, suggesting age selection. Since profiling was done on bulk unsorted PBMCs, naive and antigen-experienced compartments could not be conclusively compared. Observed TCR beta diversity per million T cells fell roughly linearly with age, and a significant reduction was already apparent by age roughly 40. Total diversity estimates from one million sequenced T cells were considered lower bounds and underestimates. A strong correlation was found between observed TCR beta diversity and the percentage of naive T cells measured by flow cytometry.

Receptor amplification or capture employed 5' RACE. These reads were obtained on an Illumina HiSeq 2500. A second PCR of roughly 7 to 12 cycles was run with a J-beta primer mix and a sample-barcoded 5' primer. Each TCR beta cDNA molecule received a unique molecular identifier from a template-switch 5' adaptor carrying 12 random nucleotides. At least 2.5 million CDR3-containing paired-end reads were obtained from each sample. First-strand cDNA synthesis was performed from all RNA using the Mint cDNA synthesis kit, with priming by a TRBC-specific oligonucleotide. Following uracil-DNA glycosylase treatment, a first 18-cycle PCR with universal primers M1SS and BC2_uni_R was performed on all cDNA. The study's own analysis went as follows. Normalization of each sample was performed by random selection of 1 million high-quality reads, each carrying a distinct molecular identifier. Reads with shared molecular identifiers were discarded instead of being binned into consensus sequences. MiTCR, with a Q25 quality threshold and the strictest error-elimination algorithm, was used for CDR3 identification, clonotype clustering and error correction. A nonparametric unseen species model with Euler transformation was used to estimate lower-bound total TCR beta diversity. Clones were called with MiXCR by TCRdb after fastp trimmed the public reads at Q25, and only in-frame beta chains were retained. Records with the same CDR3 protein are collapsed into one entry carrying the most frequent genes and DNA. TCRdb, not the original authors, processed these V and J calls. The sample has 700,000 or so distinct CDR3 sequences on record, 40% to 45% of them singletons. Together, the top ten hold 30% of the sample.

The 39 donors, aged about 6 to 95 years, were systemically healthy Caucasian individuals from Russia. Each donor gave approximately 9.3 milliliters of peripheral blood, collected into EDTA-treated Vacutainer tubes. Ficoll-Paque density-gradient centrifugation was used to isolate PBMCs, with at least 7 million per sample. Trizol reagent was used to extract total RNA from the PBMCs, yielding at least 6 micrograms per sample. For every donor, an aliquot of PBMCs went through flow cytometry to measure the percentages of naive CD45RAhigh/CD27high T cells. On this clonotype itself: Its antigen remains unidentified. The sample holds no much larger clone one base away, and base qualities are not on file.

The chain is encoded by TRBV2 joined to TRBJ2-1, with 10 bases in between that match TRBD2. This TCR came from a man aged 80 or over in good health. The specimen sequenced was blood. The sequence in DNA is TGTGCCAGCAGGGGACTAGCGCCGGGCAATGAGCAGTTCTTC. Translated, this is CASRGLAPGNEQFF.